Listed below are T cell receptor beta chains from one sample, sequenced in a study of blood T cell repertoires in COVID-19. The assay was immunoSEQ multiplex PCR, and TCRdb's table has in-frame clones only and misses some. The table has 110,000 to 150,000 clones, approximately 80% seen once. Sequencing input: PBMCs or T cells enriched from blood (not recorded which). Receptor source: a woman aged 40 to 50 who had recovered from COVID-19. Both conserved end residues are part of each CDR3. The D gene is left open where the match is weak. Expanded clones are given a class, and other clones once, few, many or no size at all.

V gene: TRBV27
J gene: TRBJ2-7
clone size: NA
D gene: NA
CDR3 DNA: TGTGCCAGCAGTTTAGGGAGATCTTACGAGCAGTACTTC
CDR3 protein: CASSLGRSYEQYF

V gene: TRBV15
J gene: TRBJ1-3
clone size: NA
D gene: NA
CDR3 DNA: TGTGCCACCAGCCAGGGAAGTTCAGGAAACACCATATATTTT
CDR3 protein: CATSQGSSGNTIYF

V gene: TRBV5-6
J gene: TRBJ1-1
clone size: few
D gene: TRBD1
CDR3 DNA: TGTGCCAGCAGCACGGGCAGGGGGTGGAGGTCTGAAGCTTTCTTT
CDR3 protein: CASSTGRGWRSEAFF

V gene: TRBV24-1
J gene: TRBJ2-2
clone size: NA
D gene: NA
CDR3 DNA: TGTGCCACCTCCGCGGAAAACACCGGGGAGCTGTTTTTT
CDR3 protein: CATSAENTGELFF

V gene: TRBV9
J gene: TRBJ2-2
clone size: NA
D gene: NA
CDR3 DNA: TGTGCCAGCAGCGTAAGCTATACCGGGGAGCTGTTTTTT
CDR3 protein: CASSVSYTGELFF

V gene: TRBV3-1/TRBV3-2
J gene: TRBJ2-7
clone size: NA
D gene: NA
CDR3 DNA: TGTGCCAGCAGCCAAGATAGATTTGCTGTGGAGCAGTACTTC
CDR3 protein: CASSQDRFAVEQYF

V gene: TRBV7-8
J gene: TRBJ1-1
clone size: once
D gene: NA
CDR3 DNA: TGTGCCAGCAGCTTAGCCAGACAGAACACTGAAGCTTTCTTT
CDR3 protein: CASSLARQNTEAFF

V gene: TRBV6-5
J gene: TRBJ1-2
clone size: once
D gene: NA
CDR3 DNA: TGTGCCAGCCGTACCGGGATTGAGACCCACTATGGCTACACCTTC
CDR3 protein: CASRTGIETHYGYTF

V gene: TRBV7-8
J gene: TRBJ1-3
clone size: NA
D gene: TRBD1
CDR3 DNA: TGTGCCAGCAGCCCCAGGGGGGCGCGGGGAAACACCATATATTTT
CDR3 protein: CASSPRGARGNTIYF

V gene: TRBV18
J gene: TRBJ1-5
clone size: NA
D gene: NA
CDR3 DNA: TGTGCCAGCTCACAGGGAAACAGGGATGGTCAGCCCCAGCATTTT
CDR3 protein: CASSQGNRDGQPQHF